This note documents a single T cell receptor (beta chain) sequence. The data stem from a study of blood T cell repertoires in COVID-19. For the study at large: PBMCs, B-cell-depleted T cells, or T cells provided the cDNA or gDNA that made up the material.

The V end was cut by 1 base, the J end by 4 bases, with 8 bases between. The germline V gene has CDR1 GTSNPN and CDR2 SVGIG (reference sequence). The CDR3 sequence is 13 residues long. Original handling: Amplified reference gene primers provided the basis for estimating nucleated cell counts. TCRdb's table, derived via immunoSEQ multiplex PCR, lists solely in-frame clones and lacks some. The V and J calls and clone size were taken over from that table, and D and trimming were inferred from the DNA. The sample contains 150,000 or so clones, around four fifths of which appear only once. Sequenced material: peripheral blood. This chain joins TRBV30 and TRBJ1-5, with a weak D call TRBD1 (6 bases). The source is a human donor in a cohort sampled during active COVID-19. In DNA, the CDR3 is TGTGCCTGGAGTGCCGGACAGAATCAGCCCCAGCATTTT. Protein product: CAWSAGQNQPQHF.